One and the same sample provided the 8 T cell receptor beta chains below, sequenced in a study of human versus mouse CDR3 diversity and MHC coevolution. Some clones are missing from TCRdb's copy, which holds only in-frame ones; the method was immunoSEQ multiplex PCR. The table has around 74,000 clones, less than 95% seen once. Specimen: naive CD4+ T cells from blood. Subset defined: CD45RO-negative CD62L-positive naive CD4 T cells. The receptors were gathered from a person aged 25-75 years in good health.

The chain combines TRBV5-6 with TRBJ2-7; 13 bases fit TRBD2. The ends lost 4 bases at V and 4 bases at J; junction bases unmatched: 8. The CDR3 has 16 amino acids. Per the germline V gene, CDR1 is SGHDT and CDR2 is YYEEEE. This CDR3 reads CASSNSGTSGAYEQYF. The DNA for the CDR3 is TGTGCCAGCAGCAACTCCGGGACTAGCGGGGCTTACGAGCAGTACTTC.

CDR3 coding DNA: TGTGCCAGTCAGGGGGGCCCCCCAAGGGGCAATCAGCCCCAGCATTTT. Translated, it gives CASQGGPPRGNQPQHF. The V and J genes are TRBV19 and TRBJ1-5, with 7 bases lining up with TRBD1. CDR1 and CDR2 (germline): LNHDA, SQIVND (reference sequence). V shed 8 bases, J shed 2 bases, and the junction held 12 bases outside the gene matches. CDR3 length: 16 amino acids. Full variable domain (outside the CDR3, taken from reference TRBV19 and TRBJ1-5): DGGITQSPKYLFRKEGQNVTLSCEQNLNHDAMYWYRQDPGQGLRLIYYSQIVNDFQKGDIAEGYSVSREKKESFPLTVTSAQKNPTAFYLCASQGGPPRGNQPQHFGDGTRLSIL.

V usage is TRBV10-3 and J usage is TRBJ2-3, with 9 bases that match TRBD2. Germline assignment: CDR1 ENHRY and CDR2 SYGVKD. This CDR3 has 16 amino acids. Unmatched junction bases numbered 2, after V lost 0 bases and J lost 1 base. The CDR3 sequence is CAISESAGGRTDTQYF. In nucleotides, the CDR3 is TGTGCCATCAGTGAGTCAGCGGGAGGTCGCACAGATACGCAGTATTTT.

This chain connects TRBV19 to TRBJ2-1; 11 bases are a match to TRBD2. This CDR3 is built from 15 residues. Germline CDR1 and CDR2: LNHDA and SQIVND (reference sequence). Trimming cost V 5 bases and J 10 bases; bases outside gene matches: 10. The CDR3 coding sequence is TGTGCCAGTAGTGCAATAGCGGGAGGGGGCTCGGAGCAGTTCTTC. Translated, it gives CASSAIAGGGSEQFF.

This chain connects TRBV5-1 to TRBJ1-5; D remains ambiguous. V was pared by 0 bases and J by 3 bases, with 10 bases between. The CDR3 is 15 amino acids. Germline CDR1 SGHRS, CDR2 YFSETQ. The DNA for the CDR3 is TGCGCCAGCAGCTTGGGGGCCAGTTCCAATCAGCCCCAGCATTTT. It specifies CASSLGASSNQPQHF.

The chain uses TRBV18 and TRBJ1-5, with TRBD1 identical over 11 bases. The CDR3 runs to 16 residues. Germline V gene lookup returns CDR1 KGHSH and CDR2 LQKENI. The V segment lost 2 bases and the J segment 5 bases; nucleotides outside the gene matches: 5. The CDR3: CASSPSGTGGYQPQHF. Written as DNA, the CDR3 is TGTGCCAGCTCACCATCCGGGACAGGGGGGTATCAGCCCCAGCATTTT. Drawing the rest from reference TRBV18 and TRBJ1-5, the complete variable domain is NAGVMQNPRHLVRRRGQEARLRCSPMKGHSHVYWYRQLPEEGLKFMVYLQKENIIDESGMPKERFSAEFPKEGPSILRIQQVVRGDSAAYFCASSPSGTGGYQPQHFGDGTRLSIL.

This chain connects TRBV18 to TRBJ1-4; D ambiguous. The CDR3 totals 16 residues. Trimming left V 4 bases short and J 5 bases short, with 17 bases between. The germline V gene has CDR1 KGHSH and CDR2 LQKENI. CDR3 residues: CASSRARREINEKLFF. The CDR3 DNA reads as TGTGCCAGCTCACGCGCTCGCCGGGAAATCAATGAAAAACTGTTTTTT.

The chain carries TRBV4-1 and TRBJ1-1; 7 bases are shared with TRBD1. With V trimmed by 6 bases and J by 4 bases, 8 bases remained unmatched. The germline V gene encodes CDR1 MGHRA and CDR2 YSYEKL. This CDR3 spans 14 amino acids. CDR3 residues: CASRNRGEGTEAFF. The CDR3 DNA follows: TGCGCCAGCAGAAACAGGGGAGAGGGCACTGAAGCTTTCTTT.